The 25 T cell receptor beta chains below all came from one sample that was sequenced in a study of shared clonotypes between healthy human individuals. The repertoire was sequenced with immunoSEQ multiplex PCR; TCRdb's copy has only in-frame clones and lacks some. This table holds 1.5 million to 2.5 million clones, about 95% found once. Naive CD8 cells lacked CD45RO, underwent positive selection for CCR7 and left out terminally differentiated effector memory CD45RA+ cells. Sequenced material: naive CD8+ T cells sorted from blood. Receptor source: a man aged 18 to 29 in good health.

This chain connects TRBV7-9 to TRBJ1-4, with 10 nucleotides matching TRBD1. The germline gives CDR1 SEHNR, CDR2 FQNEAQ (reference sequence). J gave up 6 bases and V 5 bases, and 6 bases lay outside the gene matches. This CDR3 region has 15 residues. The CDR3 DNA reads TGTGCCAGCAGCCCCGTAGGGACAGGGGATGAAAAACTGTTTTTT. The encoded protein is CASSPVGTGDEKLFF.

The rearrangement joins TRBV6-5 to TRBJ1-3; D unclear. V was clipped by 2 bases and J by 3 bases, with 5 bases between them. CDR3 length equals 13 residues. CDR1 and CDR2 (germline): MNHEY, SVGAGI. The CDR3 sequence: CASSYNFGNTIYF. In nucleotides, the CDR3 is TGTGCCAGCAGTTACAATTTTGGAAACACCATATATTTT.

The chain links TRBV19 to TRBJ1-1; 8 bases are shared with TRBD1. V dropped 0 bases and J dropped 3; count of bases not matched to a gene: 3. There are 15 residues in the CDR3. Looked up from germline, CDR1 is LNHDA and CDR2 is SQIVND (reference sequence). The CDR3 sequence is CASSIDTGGYTEAFF. The CDR3, as DNA: TGTGCCAGTAGTATAGATACAGGGGGATACACTGAAGCTTTCTTT.

The V call is TRBV15, the J call TRBJ2-1, with D perhaps TRBD2 (5 bases). Trimming stripped 0 bases from V and 8 bases from J, with 14 bases between. The CDR3 is 15 residues long. CDR1 is LNHNV and CDR2 is YYDKDF in the germline V gene (reference sequence). CDR3 DNA: TGTGCCACCAGCAGAGACACCCATGGGCGGGATGAGCAGTTCTTC. Its translation: CATSRDTHGRDEQFF.

V is TRBV6-5 and J is TRBJ1-6, with 8 bases identical to TRBD1. Losses at the gene ends were 5 bases for V and 6 bases for J; bases not matched to a gene: 6. CDR1 is MNHEY, CDR2 SVGAGI, per germline. CDR3 length: 15 amino acids. This chain's CDR3 is CASSPGQGGNSPLHF. CDR3 sequence (DNA): TGTGCCAGCAGTCCCGGACAGGGTGGTAATTCACCCCTCCACTTT.

This clone was detected once. The V gene is TRBV30, the J gene TRBJ2-1, with D possibly TRBD2 on 5 matching bases. The CDR3 length is 12 residues. Germline assignment: CDR1 GTSNPN and CDR2 SVGIG (reference sequence). Trimming left V 0 bases short and J 12 bases short, with 12 bases between. The CDR3 DNA is TGTGCCTGGAGTGTCTCCGGGAAAGCGCAGTTCTTC. It translates to CAWSVSGKAQFF.

The CDR3 region has the DNA TGTGCCACCTCCCAGGCGGGGCCTTATAATTCACCCCTCCACTTT. Translated, it gives CATSQAGPYNSPLHF. V is TRBV13 and J is TRBJ1-6; the D gene is possibly TRBD1 (5 bases). CDR3 size: 15 residues. The V end lost 10 bases, the J end lost 4 bases, and 17 bases lay between the germline ends. Germline lookup yields CDR1 PRHDT and CDR2 FYEKMQ (reference sequence).

The V gene is TRBV9, the J gene TRBJ2-3, with 12 positions matching TRBD2. The J segment lost 2 bases and the V segment lost 3 bases, leaving 4 bases of the junction unmatched. Germline CDR1 and CDR2: SGDLS and YYNGEE. The CDR3 extends over 16 amino acids. This CDR3 is CASSGGLAGLTDTQYF. CDR3 coding DNA: TGTGCCAGCAGCGGAGGACTAGCGGGACTCACAGATACGCAGTATTTT.

The V gene is TRBV15, the J gene TRBJ2-7, with unresolved D. From germline, CDR1 is LNHNV and CDR2 YYDKDF (reference sequence). The CDR3 runs to 13 residues. V gave up 4 bases and J gave up 0 bases, with 7 bases separating them. In nucleotides, the CDR3 is TGTGCCACCAGCATTGCGGTCTCCTACGAGCAGTACTTC. Protein product: CATSIAVSYEQYF. The entire variable domain, with the rest obtained from reference TRBV15 and TRBJ2-7, is as follows: DAMVIQNPRYQVTQFGKPVTLSCSQTLNHNVMYWYQQKSSQAPKLLFHYYDKDFNNEADTPDNFQSRRPNTSFCFLDIRSPGLGDTAMYLCATSIAVSYEQYFGPGTRLTVT.

The CDR3 nucleotides are TGTGCCAGCACCGAACAGGGGGCAGGGGGCTACACCTTC. Translation: CASTEQGAGGYTF. This chain links TRBV6-5 with TRBJ1-2, with 9 bases identical to TRBD1. V dropped 7 bases and J dropped 8; count of bases not matched to a gene: 8. Germline V gives CDR1 MNHEY, CDR2 SVGAGI. This CDR3 comprises 13 residues.

V is TRBV27 and J is TRBJ2-7, with 8 bases matching TRBD1. There are 16 residues in the CDR3. Germline V gene data show CDR1 as MNHEY and CDR2 as SMNVEV (reference sequence). V was pared by 4 bases and J by 4 bases, with 12 bases of the junction left unmatched. In DNA, the CDR3 is TGTGCCAGCAGTTCCAACCGGGACAGGCGGACGTACGAGCAGTACTTC. The encoded protein is CASSSNRDRRTYEQYF.

Regarding this clone: Compared with germline, one end of the junction differs, possibly owing to a read error. V gene TRBV7-7 combines with J gene TRBJ2-5; D may match TRBD1 or TRBD2 (5 bases each). This CDR3 region has 15 residues. Germline V gene data show CDR1 as SSHAT and CDR2 as FNYEAQ (reference sequence). The CDR3 DNA sequence: TGTGCTAGCAGCCCAGATCCACGGGGCGAAGAGACCCAGTACTTC. The encoded protein is CASSPDPRGEETQYF.

This clone was found once. The same CDR3 arises from other DNA sequences in this sample as well. The chain employs TRBV9 and TRBJ1-2; no clear D gene. CDR3 length: 13 amino acids. Germline CDR1 SGDLS, CDR2 YYNGEE. Trimming shortened V by 2 bases and J by 2 bases, and 7 bases separated the two germline ends. The CDR3 sequence: CASSVTENYGYTF. The CDR3 DNA is TGTGCCAGCAGCGTTACGGAGAACTATGGCTACACCTTC.

Of note for this clone: The identical CDR3 is also encoded by other nucleotide sequences in the sample. The CDR3 region is CASSLESTDTQYF. In nucleotides, the CDR3 is TGTGCCAGCAGTCTAGAAAGCACAGATACGCAGTATTTT. J is TRBJ2-3 and V is TRBV7-9; the D is unclear. The CDR3 has 13 residues. CDR1 is SEHNR and CDR2 is FQNEAQ in the germline V gene (reference sequence). V lost 6 bases to trimming and J lost 0 bases, with 7 bases between them. Using reference TRBV7-9 and TRBJ2-3 for the parts outside the CDR3, the full variable domain is DTGVSQNPRHKITKRGQNVTFRCDPISEHNRLYWYRQTLGQGPEFLTYFQNEAQLEKSRLLSDRFSAERPKGSFSTLEIQRTEQGDSAMYLCASSLESTDTQYFGPGTRLTVL.

This clone was recorded only once. This chain connects TRBV18 to TRBJ2-7; tentatively, D is TRBD1 (5 bases). The CDR3 has 15 amino acids. Trimming took 6 bases from V and 5 from J, leaving 20 bases between them. Germline CDR1 is KGHSH and CDR2 is LQKENI. CDR3 amino acids: CASSPAPGRNDEQYF. The DNA for the CDR3 is TGTGCCAGCTCCCCGGCCCCAGGGCGGAACGACGAGCAGTACTTC. The whole variable domain, filled in from reference TRBV18 and TRBJ2-7, reads NAGVMQNPRHLVRRRGQEARLRCSPMKGHSHVYWYRQLPEEGLKFMVYLQKENIIDESGMPKERFSAEFPKEGPSILRIQQVVRGDSAAYFCASSPAPGRNDEQYFGPGTRLTVT.

V gene TRBV7-9 combines with J gene TRBJ1-6; 9 nucleotides align to TRBD1. Trimming removed 5 bases from V and 5 bases from J; junction bases left unmatched: 4. This CDR3 contains 15 residues. The germline gives CDR1 SEHNR, CDR2 FQNEAQ (reference sequence). The CDR3 DNA is TGTGCCAGCAGCGCCGGGACAGGGAATAATTCACCCCTCCACTTT. Amino acids: CASSAGTGNNSPLHF.

This sequence joins TRBV7-9 and TRBJ2-1; 8 nucleotides match TRBD2. V trimming: 2 bases; J trimming: 1 base; junction bases outside the gene matches: 10. The germline CDR1 and CDR2 sequences are SEHNR and FQNEAQ (reference sequence). The CDR3 extends over 18 amino acids. The CDR3 sequence is CASSLFTSGPLSYNEQFF. In nucleotides, the CDR3 is TGTGCCAGCAGCTTATTCACTAGCGGACCCCTTTCCTACAATGAGCAGTTCTTC.

Only one count was recorded for this clone. This chain joins TRBV11-2 and TRBJ2-3; perhaps TRBD1 as D (6 bases). CDR1 SGHAT and CDR2 FQNNGV come from the germline V gene. The V gene lost 5 bases and the J gene lost 3 bases, with 18 bases spanning the gap. There are 16 residues in the CDR3. CDR3 in DNA: TGTGCCAGCAGCAGATCCAGGGGAGTGGATACAGATACGCAGTATTTT. Its protein is CASSRSRGVDTDTQYF.

The chain carries TRBV5-4 and TRBJ2-3; D is possibly TRBD1 or TRBD2 (5 bases each). The CDR3 runs 14 residues. Germline lookup yields CDR1 SGHNT and CDR2 YYREEE (reference sequence). V dropped 4 bases and J dropped 2 bases, with 11 bases sitting between them. The CDR3 here is CASSGWGTTDTQYF. The CDR3 nucleotides read TGTGCCAGCAGCGGGTGGGGGACCACAGATACGCAGTATTTT.

The rearrangement uses TRBV25-1 and TRBJ2-2, with D perhaps matching TRBD1 or TRBD2 (6 bases each). Germline assignment: CDR1 MGHDK and CDR2 SYGVNS. The CDR3 runs to 16 residues. V lost 1 base to trimming and J lost 3 bases, with 12 bases between them. The CDR3 nucleotides read TGTGCCAGCAGTGAATGGAACAGGGAGGACACCGGGGAGCTGTTTTTT. Protein product: CASSEWNREDTGELFF.

In its sample, this clone was seen once. The chain combines TRBV4-1 with TRBJ2-7; D unresolved. CDR1 and CDR2 from the germline V gene are MGHRA and YSYEKL. This CDR3 contains 15 residues. V was trimmed by 0 bases and J by 2 bases, leaving 11 bases between them. This CDR3 reads CASSQEAWATYEQYF. The CDR3 DNA follows: TGCGCCAGCAGCCAAGAAGCATGGGCTACCTACGAGCAGTACTTC.

The chain combines TRBV13 with TRBJ2-5; TRBD2 agrees at 7 bases. Germline CDR1 is PRHDT and CDR2 is FYEKMQ (reference sequence). V was pared by 8 bases and J by 2 bases, with 5 bases of the junction left unmatched. CDR3 length: 13 amino acids. In DNA, the CDR3 is TGTGCCAGCGGGGTTAGCGGGCAAGAGACCCAGTACTTC. Protein product: CASGVSGQETQYF.

The V call is TRBV5-6, the J call TRBJ1-1, with D hard to call. This CDR3 spans 16 amino acids. The ends were cut back, 1 base at V and 0 bases at J, with 13 bases in the middle. Germline V gene sequence: CDR1 SGHDT, CDR2 YYEEEE. In nucleotides, the CDR3 is TGTGCCAGCAGCTTGCTCCTTGCTGGAATGAACACTGAAGCTTTCTTT. Translation: CASSLLLAGMNTEAFF. Full variable domain (remainder filled in from reference TRBV5-6 and TRBJ1-1): DAGVTQSPTHLIKTRGQQVTLRCSPKSGHDTVSWYQQALGQGPQFIFQYYEEEERQRGNFPDRFSGHQFPNYSSELNVNALLLGDSALYLCASSLLLAGMNTEAFFGQGTRLTVV.

The chain couples TRBV11-2 to TRBJ2-5; 7 bases match TRBD1. CDR1 and CDR2 (germline): SGHAT, FQNNGV. There are 15 residues in the CDR3. Unmatched junction bases numbered 5, after V lost 1 base and J lost 3 bases. The CDR3: CASSLVLGTEETQYF. The DNA of the CDR3 is TGTGCCAGCAGCTTAGTATTAGGGACAGAAGAGACCCAGTACTTC.

CDR3 sequence: CASSHIQGAVIGVSTDTQYF. The DNA of the CDR3 is TGCGCCAGCAGCCACATTCAAGGGGCGGTAATCGGCGTCAGCACAGATACGCAGTATTTT. V is TRBV4-3 and J is TRBJ2-3; maybe TRBD1 (5 bases). CDR1 is LGHNA, CDR2 YSLEER, per germline. There are 20 residues in the CDR3. The germline V and J ends were trimmed by 3 bases and 0 bases, with 25 bases remaining between them.